The 30 T cell receptor beta chains below were found in one sample sequenced in a study of CD8+ T cells in alopecia areata. Isolated RNA was reverse transcribed into cDNA used as the sequencing template. The table came from immunoSEQ multiplex PCR; TCRdb's copy has only in-frame clones and leaves some out. The data contain 200,000 to 250,000 clones, 64% of them singletons. Sample treatment: oral pan-JAK inhibitor, 5-10 mg twice daily. The sequencing used CD4+ T cells sorted from blood, collected at week 4, from a patient treated with tofacitinib. The receptor set was obtained from a human donor with alopecia areata.

This clone was counted only a few times. The chain employs TRBV2 and TRBJ2-1, with 8 nucleotides matching TRBD2. Germline CDR1 is SNHLY and CDR2 is FYNNEI. This CDR3 spans 16 amino acids. After removal of 5 bases from V and 7 bases from J, the junction contained 13 bases not matched to a gene. CDR3 loop: CASSHLSGATRNEQFF. In DNA form, the CDR3 reads TGTGCCAGCAGTCACCTTAGCGGGGCGACGCGGAATGAGCAGTTCTTC.

This chain connects TRBV7-8 to TRBJ1-4; TRBD1 agrees at 7 bases. The CDR3 sequence is 16 residues long. V dropped 1 base and J dropped 5; count of bases not matched to a gene: 7. Germline CDR1 reads SGHVS; CDR2 reads FQNEAQ. The CDR3 bases are TGTGCCAGCAGCTTAGGGAGGGGGGGACAGAATGAAAAACTGTTTTTT. This encodes CASSLGRGGQNEKLFF. Variable domain in full (rest from reference TRBV7-8 and TRBJ1-4): GAGVSQSPRYKVAKRGQDVALRCDPISGHVSLFWYQQALGQGPEFLTYFQNEAQLDKSGLPSDRFFAERPEGSVSTLKIQRTQQEDSAVYLCASSLGRGGQNEKLFFGSGTQLSVL.

The V call is TRBV7-9, the J call TRBJ1-2; TRBD1 aligns across 8 bases. The CDR3 consists of 14 residues. V shed 0 bases and J 4 bases; nucleotides not matched to a gene: 1. Germline CDR1 is SEHNR and CDR2 is FQNEAQ (reference sequence). This chain's CDR3 is CASSLAQGAYGYTF. The CDR3 DNA reads TGTGCCAGCAGCTTAGCTCAGGGGGCCTATGGCTACACCTTC.

The chain couples TRBV7-6 to TRBJ2-2; a possible D gene is TRBD2 (6 bases). Germline V gene lookup returns CDR1 SGHVS and CDR2 FNYEAQ. This CDR3 spans 14 amino acids. V was trimmed by 6 bases and J by 4 bases, leaving 12 bases between them. The CDR3 here is CASSWDSATGELFF. Here the CDR3 DNA reads TGTGCCAGCAGTTGGGACTCAGCCACCGGGGAGCTGTTTTTT.

This chain links TRBV6-5 with TRBJ1-2, with D possibly being TRBD1 (5 bases). Germline CDR1 is MNHEY and CDR2 is SVGAGI. Between the trimmed V and J ends, which lost 2 bases and 4 bases, there was a span of 14 bases. The CDR3 contains 15 residues. CDR3 region: CASSYGASGSYGYTF. The DNA of the CDR3 is TGTGCCAGCAGTTACGGGGCCTCCGGGTCCTATGGCTACACCTTC.

This clone showed up just once. The genes are TRBV19 and TRBJ1-2; the D gene is possibly TRBD1 (6 bases). The length of the CDR3 is 16 residues. V gave up 3 bases and J gave up 3 bases, with 17 bases separating them. Germline values: CDR1 LNHDA, CDR2 SQIVND (reference sequence). The CDR3 is CASSIRDRTRDYGYTF. CDR3 DNA: TGTGCCAGTAGTATTCGAGACAGGACGAGAGACTATGGCTACACCTTC.

A remark on this clone: The junction does not match germline at one end; this may be a read error. The rearrangement uses TRBV6-6 and TRBJ1-5; D is perhaps TRBD1 (5 bases). This CDR3 contains 13 residues. Germline V lookup: CDR1 MNHNY, CDR2 SVGAGI (reference sequence). As DNA, the CDR3 is TGTGCCAGCAGTTACTCAGCAGGGAATACCCAACATTTT. As protein: CASSYSAGNTQHF.

The chain is built from TRBV4-1 and TRBJ2-4, with 7 bases matching TRBD1. The CDR3 totals 13 residues. V lost 0 bases, J lost 16 bases, and 9 bases stayed unmatched. Germline assignment: CDR1 MGHRA and CDR2 YSYEKL. CDR3 sequence: CASSQDQGQFRYF. CDR3 sequence (DNA): TGCGCCAGCAGCCAAGATCAGGGACAGTTTCGTTACTTC.

V and J are TRBV30 and TRBJ1-2; no reliable D call. V lost 4 bases, J lost 3 bases, and 9 bases lay in between. Looked up from germline, CDR1 is GTSNPN and CDR2 is SVGIG (reference sequence). The CDR3 runs 12 residues. DNA of the CDR3: TGTGCCTGGACCGTTTTGGACTATGGCTACACCTTC. As protein: CAWTVLDYGYTF.

The DNA for the CDR3 is TGCAGCGCCGGACACCGGAACTACGAGCAGTACTTC. This codes for CSAGHRNYEQYF. V gene TRBV29-1 combines with J gene TRBJ2-7, with D perhaps matching TRBD1 (5 bases). The CDR3 is 12 amino acids. Germline V gene sequence: CDR1 SQVTM, CDR2 ANQGSEA. The V end lost 7 bases, the J end lost 3 bases, and 13 bases lay between the germline ends.

This CDR3 is CAWSGYFSMNTEAFF. For the CDR3, the DNA is TGTGCCTGGAGCGGGTATTTTTCCATGAACACTGAAGCTTTCTTT. This chain joins TRBV30 and TRBJ1-1; no firm D call. The CDR3 has 15 amino acids. The ends were cut back, 3 bases at V and 0 bases at J, with 14 bases in the middle. Germline CDR1 GTSNPN, CDR2 SVGIG (reference sequence).

The V call is TRBV30, the J call TRBJ1-2; TRBD1 might be the D (6 bases). V shed 2 bases and J shed 7 bases, with 17 bases lying between them. In germline, CDR1 is GTSNPN, CDR2 SVGIG (reference sequence). The CDR3 is made up of 14 amino acids. CDR3 DNA: TGTGCCTGGAGTTCCAACAGGGTAGTAAGTGGCTACACCTTC. Its translation: CAWSSNRVVSGYTF.

V usage is TRBV15 and J usage is TRBJ2-1; 10 bases align to TRBD2. With V trimmed by 1 base and J by 9 bases, 9 bases remained unmatched. CDR3 length: 16 residues. Germline V gene data show CDR1 as LNHNV and CDR2 as YYDKDF (reference sequence). The DNA for the CDR3 is TGTGCCACCAGCAGAGCCGGGACTAGCGTGATGGGTGAGCAGTTCTTC. The encoded protein is CATSRAGTSVMGEQFF.

This chain links TRBV5-1 with TRBJ2-7; the match to TRBD1 covers 10 bases. Germline assignment: CDR1 SGHRS and CDR2 YFSETQ. CDR3 length equals 14 residues. The junction had 2 bases not matched to a gene; V was cut back by 3 bases and J by 2 bases. The CDR3 here is CASSSGQGTYEQYF. In DNA, the CDR3 is TGCGCCAGCAGCTCGGGACAGGGGACCTACGAGCAGTACTTC.

The chain couples TRBV7-6 to TRBJ2-6; D is unclear. The CDR3 runs to 15 residues. CDR1 is SGHVS, CDR2 FNYEAQ, per germline. Trimming removed 3 bases at V and 1 base at J, with 7 bases between. CDR3 amino acids: CASSFLRSGANVLTF. The CDR3 DNA reads as TGTGCCAGCAGCTTTCTGCGTTCTGGGGCCAACGTCCTGACTTTC.

The gene calls are TRBV29-1 and TRBJ2-6; maybe TRBD2 (6 bases). The length of the CDR3 is 16 residues. Deletions cut 4 bases from V and 0 bases from J, with 13 bases between. Looked up from germline, CDR1 is SQVTM and CDR2 is ANQGSEA. The DNA for the CDR3 is TGCAGCGTTGCCGGGGGTGCATTCTCTGGGGCCAACGTCCTGACTTTC. This translates into CSVAGGAFSGANVLTF.

The gene calls are TRBV27 and TRBJ2-5, with TRBD2 as a possible D gene (6 bases). The CDR3 runs 15 residues. Germline V gene lookup returns CDR1 MNHEY and CDR2 SMNVEV (reference sequence). V shed 6 bases and J shed 2 bases, with 16 bases lying between them. The CDR3 coding sequence is TGTGCCAGCAGAACCCGGGGGAGCGAGCAAGAGACCCAGTACTTC. Amino acids: CASRTRGSEQETQYF.

CDR3 sequence reads: CASSARMGLASPLHF. The CDR3 DNA reads as TGTGCCAGCAGTGCCCGAATGGGGTTGGCCTCACCCCTCCACTTT. J is TRBJ1-6 and V is TRBV27; D is unclear. This CDR3 has 15 amino acids. The germline CDR1 and CDR2 sequences are MNHEY and SMNVEV (reference sequence). Trimming stripped 5 bases from V and 10 bases from J, with 18 bases between.

This clone showed up just a few times. The CDR3 loop is CAWSVAGSSVAFF. In DNA, the CDR3 is TGTGCCTGGAGTGTAGCGGGCAGTTCGGTGGCTTTCTTT. The V call is TRBV30, the J call TRBJ1-1; D gene uncertain. Germline V gives CDR1 GTSNPN, CDR2 SVGIG (reference sequence). Trimming pared 0 bases from V and 11 bases from J, leaving 16 bases between. The CDR3 is made up of 13 amino acids.

The rearrangement joins TRBV29-1 to TRBJ1-1; D unclear. The ends were cut back, 7 bases at V and 4 bases at J, with 25 bases in the middle. Germline values: CDR1 SQVTM, CDR2 ANQGSEA. CDR3 size: 16 residues. CDR3 bases: TGCAGCGCCGACCGACTCCTGAGGGTGGCGAGCACTGAAGCTTTCTTT. It encodes CSADRLLRVASTEAFF.

V usage is TRBV27 and J usage is TRBJ1-1; no clear D. The CDR3 runs 14 residues. Germline values: CDR1 MNHEY, CDR2 SMNVEV (reference sequence). The germline V and J ends were trimmed by 8 bases and 1 base, with 14 bases remaining between them. The CDR3 region has the DNA TGTGCCAGCCTTAACTTAAGGACGAACACTGAAGCTTTCTTT. Its protein product is CASLNLRTNTEAFF.

The V and J genes are TRBV20-1 and TRBJ1-2, with D possibly TRBD1 on 5 matching bases. Germline V gives CDR1 DFQATT, CDR2 SNEGSKA (reference sequence). This CDR3 is 11 amino acids long. V shed 3 bases and J shed 8 bases, with 10 bases lying between them. In DNA, the CDR3 is TGCAGTGCTAGCCGGGAGGGGGGCTACACCTTC. This codes for CSASREGGYTF.

This chain joins TRBV10-2 and TRBJ2-3; 8 bases are shared with TRBD1. The ends lost 4 bases at V and 2 bases at J; junction bases unmatched: 2. CDR3 size: 14 residues. Germline lookup yields CDR1 WSHSY and CDR2 SAAADI. The CDR3 protein is CASSGDRSTDTQYF. As DNA, the CDR3 is TGCGCCAGCAGTGGGGACAGGTCCACAGATACGCAGTATTTT.

V and J are TRBV7-9 and TRBJ1-5; possible D gene TRBD1, 5 bases. V lost 0 bases and J lost 6, with 9 bases in between. There are 14 residues in the CDR3. Germline V gives CDR1 SEHNR, CDR2 FQNEAQ (reference sequence). CDR3 sequence reads: CASSLAGGSQPQHF. CDR3 coding DNA: TGTGCCAGCAGCTTAGCGGGGGGATCTCAGCCCCAGCATTTT. Based on the CDR3 plus reference TRBV7-9 and TRBJ1-5, the full variable domain is DTGVSQNPRHKITKRGQNVTFRCDPISEHNRLYWYRQTLGQGPEFLTYFQNEAQLEKSRLLSDRFSAERPKGSFSTLEIQRTEQGDSAMYLCASSLAGGSQPQHFGDGTRLSIL.

The sample holds a few counts of this clone. The chain combines TRBV29-1 with TRBJ1-2, with D unclear. The CDR3 contains 11 residues. V gave up 6 bases and J gave up 6 bases, with 11 bases separating them. CDR1 is SQVTM and CDR2 is ANQGSEA in the germline V gene. DNA of the CDR3: TGCAGCGTCGCGTCCCTCAATGGCTACACCTTC. Translated, it gives CSVASLNGYTF.

This clone was detected only a few times. CDR3 DNA sequence: TGCAGCGTTGAAGGAGGAGCCAAAAACATTCAGTACTTC. It codes for CSVEGGAKNIQYF. This chain connects TRBV29-1 to TRBJ2-4; D call uncertain. Looked up from germline, CDR1 is SQVTM and CDR2 is ANQGSEA. There are 13 residues in the CDR3. Trimming took 1 base from V and 0 from J, leaving 4 bases between them.

Worth noting for this clone: Other nucleotide sequences from this sample produce the same CDR3. V and J are TRBV5-6 and TRBJ1-2; D perhaps matches TRBD1 (6 bases). Between the trimmed V and J ends, which lost 4 bases and 8 bases, there was a span of 12 bases. Germline-derived CDR1 and CDR2 are SGHDT and YYEEEE. The CDR3 extends over 12 amino acids. Written as DNA, the CDR3 is TGTGCCAGCAGCCTGGAAGGGGGAGGCTACACCTTC. Residues: CASSLEGGGYTF.

The chain is built from TRBV2 and TRBJ1-1, with TRBD1 as a possible D gene (5 bases). The CDR3 covers 16 residues. Trimming removed 1 base from V and 4 bases from J, with 16 bases in between. Germline V lookup: CDR1 SNHLY, CDR2 FYNNEI. For the CDR3, the DNA is TGTGCCAGCAGTGAAGGGGCAGGCACTAGGGGCACTGAAGCTTTCTTT. Amino acids: CASSEGAGTRGTEAFF.

This chain connects TRBV5-1 to TRBJ1-4, with 10 bases matching TRBD1. The CDR3 spans 16 residues. Per germline, CDR1 SGHRS and CDR2 YFSETQ. With V trimmed by 3 bases and J by 3 bases, 5 bases remained unmatched. CDR3 region: CASSSGTGASNEKLFF. The CDR3 DNA reads TGCGCCAGCAGCTCCGGGACAGGGGCCTCTAATGAAAAACTGTTTTTT.

The chain couples TRBV6-5 to TRBJ2-5; the match to TRBD1 covers 10 bases. This CDR3 spans 15 amino acids. CDR1 and CDR2 from the germline V gene are MNHEY and SVGAGI. V gave up 0 bases and J gave up 4 bases; unmatched junction bases: 2. CDR3 protein: CASSYSGQGGETQYF. CDR3 bases: TGTGCCAGCAGTTACTCAGGACAGGGGGGAGAGACCCAGTACTTC.